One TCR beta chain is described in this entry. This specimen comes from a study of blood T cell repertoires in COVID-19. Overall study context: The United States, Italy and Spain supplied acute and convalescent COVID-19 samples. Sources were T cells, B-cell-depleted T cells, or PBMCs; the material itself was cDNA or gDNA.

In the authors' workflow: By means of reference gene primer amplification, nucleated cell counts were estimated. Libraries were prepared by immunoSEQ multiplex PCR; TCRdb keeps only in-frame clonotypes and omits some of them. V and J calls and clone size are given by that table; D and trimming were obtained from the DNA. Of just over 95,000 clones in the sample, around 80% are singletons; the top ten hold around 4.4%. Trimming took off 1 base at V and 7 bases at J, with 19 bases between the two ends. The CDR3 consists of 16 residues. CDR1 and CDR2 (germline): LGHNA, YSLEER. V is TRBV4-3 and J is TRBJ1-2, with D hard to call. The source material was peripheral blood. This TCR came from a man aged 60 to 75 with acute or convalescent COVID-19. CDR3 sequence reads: CASSQGSGTLVGGYTF. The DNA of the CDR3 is TGCGCCAGCAGCCAAGGTTCTGGCACCCTAGTGGGTGGCTACACCTTC.